This TCR beta chain was sequenced for a study of blood T cell repertoires in COVID-19 (TCRdb year 2020). Study-level background: Samples from collaborators originated in the United States, Italy and Spain and spanned both the acute and convalescent phases of COVID-19. The prospective study material was composed of cDNA or gDNA derived from T cells, B-cell-depleted T cells, or PBMCs. Where HLA class I and class II types were available, the types were taken from metadata supplied by the sample provider, not from assay-based typing. Samples came from the ongoing ImmuneRACE study (first 160 participants) plus 1,254 subjects from 6 global collaborators. Sample metadata almost always included a de-identified subject ID, COVID-19 status, age in years and sex. The repertoires were released in a freely available public database meant as a resource for research on the immune response to SARS-CoV-2. Subjects who had been exposed to COVID-19, were actively infected with it, or had recovered from it provided the deeply sampled blood TCRbeta repertoires that made up the dataset. Study-level results and caveats: The amount of clinical and demographic metadata varied by source and participant and was provided uncurated.

The immunoSEQ Assay, a bias-controlled multiplex PCR, was used to amplify TCRbeta CDR3 regions from genomic DNA. For the original study's pipeline: Nucleated cell counts per sample were estimated from amplification of reference gene primers within the assay. Sequence reads were collapsed and filtered to measure the absolute abundance of every unique TCRbeta CDR3 rearrangement. Productive Simpson clonality was computed per sample as the square root of Simpson's diversity index over productive rearrangements. The clones in this table, taken by TCRdb from immuneACCESS, are in-frame only. Not every clone is retained; where verified, under half of the shortfall comes from an unresolved V gene, and the cause of the rest is unknown. V and J calls and clone size are given by that table; D and trimming were obtained from the DNA. The sample table records fewer than 650,000 clones; less than 90% of these occur just once. The top ten clonotypes cover less than 9.5% of the sample.

Measured from the cysteine to the phenylalanine, the CDR3 is 14 residues long. Only the CDR3 part of the read is kept: 42 bases, read in frame from the first base. Ends trimmed: V by 5 bases, J by 2 bases; bases unmatched to a gene: 2. According to the germline V gene, CDR1 reads MNHEY and CDR2 reads SVGAGI. Regarding this clone: Its specific antigen is unknown. Nothing much larger sits one base from this clone, and base qualities are not available.

One collaborating source in Seattle enrolled patients during active infection and followed them longitudinally through the course of disease. Each collaborating institution followed its own protocols to collect whole blood in K2EDTA tubes. For TCRbeta analysis, collaborators shipped samples as frozen whole blood, isolated PBMCs, or DNA extracted from either of those sample types. Source material: peripheral blood. This clonotype was obtained from a woman in her forties or fifties with COVID-19, enrolled during active disease. The chain links TRBV6-5 with TRBJ2-3; TRBD1 lines up with 9 middle nucleotides. Here is the DNA: TGTGCCAGCAGTACAGGGGGCATCACAGATACGCAGTATTTT. Translated, this gives CASSTGGITDTQYF.